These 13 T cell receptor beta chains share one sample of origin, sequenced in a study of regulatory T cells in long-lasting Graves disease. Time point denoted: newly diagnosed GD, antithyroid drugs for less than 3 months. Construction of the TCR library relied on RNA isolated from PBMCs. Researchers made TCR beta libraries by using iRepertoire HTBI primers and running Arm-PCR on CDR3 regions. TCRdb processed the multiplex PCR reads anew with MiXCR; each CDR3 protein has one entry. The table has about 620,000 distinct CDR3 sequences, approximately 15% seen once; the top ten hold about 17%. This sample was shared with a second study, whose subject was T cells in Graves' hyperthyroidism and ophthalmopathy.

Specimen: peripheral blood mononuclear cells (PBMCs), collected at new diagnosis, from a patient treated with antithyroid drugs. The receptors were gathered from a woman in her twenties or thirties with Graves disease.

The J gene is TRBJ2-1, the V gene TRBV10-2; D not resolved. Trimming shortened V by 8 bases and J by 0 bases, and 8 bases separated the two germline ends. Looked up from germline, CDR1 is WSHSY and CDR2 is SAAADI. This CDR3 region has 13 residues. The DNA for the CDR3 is TGCGCCAGCCTCGCGAACTCCTACAATGAGCAGTTCTTC. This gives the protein CASLANSYNEQFF.

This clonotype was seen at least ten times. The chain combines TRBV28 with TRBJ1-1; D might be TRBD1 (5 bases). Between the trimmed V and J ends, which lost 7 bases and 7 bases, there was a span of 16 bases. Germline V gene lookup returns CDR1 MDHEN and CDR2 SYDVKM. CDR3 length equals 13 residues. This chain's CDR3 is CASTPGRRLEAFF. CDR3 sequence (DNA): TGTGCCAGCACCCCGGGACGGAGACTTGAAGCTTTCTTT.

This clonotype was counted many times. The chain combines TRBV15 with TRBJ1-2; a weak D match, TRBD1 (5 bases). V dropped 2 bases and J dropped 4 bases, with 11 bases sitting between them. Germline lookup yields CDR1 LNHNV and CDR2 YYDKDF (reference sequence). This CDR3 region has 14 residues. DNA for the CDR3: TGTGCCACCAGCAGACGGGATCAGGGCTATGGCTACACCTTC. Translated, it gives CATSRRDQGYGYTF.

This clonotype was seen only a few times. CDR3 in DNA: TGTGCCACCAGCGAGACTAGCGGGACGGGGTACAATGAGCAGTTCTTC. This sequence encodes CATSETSGTGYNEQFF. V and J are TRBV15 and TRBJ2-1; 11 nucleotides agree with TRBD2. This CDR3 has 16 residues. V shed 5 bases, J shed 4 bases, and the junction held 7 bases outside the gene matches. The germline V gene has CDR1 LNHNV and CDR2 YYDKDF (reference sequence).

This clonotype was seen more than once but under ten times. CDR3 nucleotide sequence: TGTGCCAGCTCTGCGGAGGATGGCCTCACAGATACGCAGTATTTT. It specifies CASSAEDGLTDTQYF. This sequence joins TRBV27 and TRBJ2-3, with a tentative D call TRBD2 (5 bases). The CDR3 runs to 15 residues. CDR1 is MNHEY and CDR2 is SMNVEV in the germline V gene (reference sequence). Trimming removed 8 bases from V and 2 bases from J, with 17 bases in between.

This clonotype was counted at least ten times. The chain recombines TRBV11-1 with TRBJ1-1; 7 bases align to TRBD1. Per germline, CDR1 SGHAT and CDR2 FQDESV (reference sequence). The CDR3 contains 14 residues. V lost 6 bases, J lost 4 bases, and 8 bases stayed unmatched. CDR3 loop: CASSLRGAFTEAFF. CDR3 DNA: TGTGCCAGCAGTCTCAGGGGGGCTTTCACTGAAGCTTTCTTT.

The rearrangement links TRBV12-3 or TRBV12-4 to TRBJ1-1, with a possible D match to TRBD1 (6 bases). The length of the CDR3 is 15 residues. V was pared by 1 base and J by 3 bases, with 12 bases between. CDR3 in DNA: TGTGCCAGCAGTTTAGAGGGGGGGCGGGACACTGAAGCTTTCTTT. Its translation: CASSLEGGRDTEAFF.

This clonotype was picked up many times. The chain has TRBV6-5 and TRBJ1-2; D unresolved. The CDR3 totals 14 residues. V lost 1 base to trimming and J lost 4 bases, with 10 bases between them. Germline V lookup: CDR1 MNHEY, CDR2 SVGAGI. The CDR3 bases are TGTGCCAGCAGTTACTATGGAGAGGGCTATGGCTACACCTTC. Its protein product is CASSYYGEGYGYTF.

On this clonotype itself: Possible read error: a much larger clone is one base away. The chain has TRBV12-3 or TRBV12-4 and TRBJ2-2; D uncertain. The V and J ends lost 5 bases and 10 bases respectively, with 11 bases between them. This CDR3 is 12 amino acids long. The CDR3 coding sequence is TGTGCCAGCAGTCTGGGCATACTGGAGCTGTTTTTT. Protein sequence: CASSLGILELFF.

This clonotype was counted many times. The CDR3 nucleotides are TGTGCCAGCGGAGTCACAGATACGCAGTATTTT. Encoded protein: CASGVTDTQYF. This chain joins TRBV2 and TRBJ2-3, with D hard to call. This CDR3 is 11 amino acids long. Germline V gene lookup returns CDR1 SNHLY and CDR2 FYNNEI. Trimming cost V 8 bases and J 2 bases, with 5 bases left between them.

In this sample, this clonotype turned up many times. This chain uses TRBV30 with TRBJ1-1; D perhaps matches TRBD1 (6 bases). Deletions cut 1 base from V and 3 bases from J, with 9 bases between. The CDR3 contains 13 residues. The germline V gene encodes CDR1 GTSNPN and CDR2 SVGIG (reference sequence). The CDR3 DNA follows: TGTGCCTGGAGTGCGACAGGTCACACTGAAGCTTTCTTT. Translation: CAWSATGHTEAFF. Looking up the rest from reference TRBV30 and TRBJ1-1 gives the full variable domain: SQTIHQWPATLVQPVGSPLSLECTVEGTSNPNLYWYRQAAGRGLQLLFYSVGIGQISSEVPQNLSASRPQDRQFILSSKKLLLSDSGFYLCAWSATGHTEAFFGQGTRLTVV.

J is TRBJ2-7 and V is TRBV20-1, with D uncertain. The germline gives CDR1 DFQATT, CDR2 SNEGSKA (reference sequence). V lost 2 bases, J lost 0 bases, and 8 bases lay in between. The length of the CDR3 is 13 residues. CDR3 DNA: TGCAGTGCTAGACGCGGAAGCTCCTACGAGCAGTACTTC. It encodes CSARRGSSYEQYF.

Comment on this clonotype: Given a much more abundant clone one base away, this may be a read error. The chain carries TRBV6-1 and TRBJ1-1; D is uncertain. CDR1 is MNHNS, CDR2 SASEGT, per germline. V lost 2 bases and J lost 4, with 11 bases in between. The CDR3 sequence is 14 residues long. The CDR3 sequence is CASSELRLGTEAFF. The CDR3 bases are TGTGCCAGCAGTGAATTGAGGCTGGGCACTGAAGCTTTCTTT.